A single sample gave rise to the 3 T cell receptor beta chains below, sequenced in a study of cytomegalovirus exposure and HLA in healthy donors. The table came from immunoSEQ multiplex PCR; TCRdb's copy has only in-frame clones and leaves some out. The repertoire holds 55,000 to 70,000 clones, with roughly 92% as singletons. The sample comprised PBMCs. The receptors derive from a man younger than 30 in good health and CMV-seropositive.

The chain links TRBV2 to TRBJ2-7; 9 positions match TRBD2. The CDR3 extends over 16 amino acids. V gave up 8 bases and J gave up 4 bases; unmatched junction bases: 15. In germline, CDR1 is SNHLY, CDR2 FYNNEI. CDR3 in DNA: TGTGCCAGCGGACCTCGGGCTAGCGGGGTAGGATACGAGCAGTACTTC. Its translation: CASGPRASGVGYEQYF.

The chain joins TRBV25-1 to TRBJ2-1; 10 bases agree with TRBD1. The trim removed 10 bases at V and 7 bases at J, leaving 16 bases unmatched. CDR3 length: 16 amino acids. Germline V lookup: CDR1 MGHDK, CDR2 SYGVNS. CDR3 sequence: CATAPPGTGAVNEQFF. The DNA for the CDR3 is TGTGCCACCGCACCTCCCGGGACAGGGGCAGTGAATGAGCAGTTCTTC.

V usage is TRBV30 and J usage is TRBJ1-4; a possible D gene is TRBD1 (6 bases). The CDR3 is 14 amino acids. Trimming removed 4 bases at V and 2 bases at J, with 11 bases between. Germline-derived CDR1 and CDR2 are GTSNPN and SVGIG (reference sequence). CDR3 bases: TGTGCCTGGAACCTACAGGGTACTAATGAAAAACTGTTTTTT. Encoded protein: CAWNLQGTNEKLFF.